These 17 T cell receptor beta chains originate from one sample sequenced in a study of blood T cells in healthy people across ages. Primers used in a second PCR of about 7 to 12 cycles were a sample-barcoded 5' primer and a J-beta primer mix. TCRdb itself ran the 5' RACE reads through MiXCR, one entry per CDR3 protein. Here the sample spans a few hundred thousand distinct CDR3 sequences, 27% being singletons. Specimen: blood. Every receptor here comes from a woman aged 70-85 years in good health.

In this sample, this clonotype turned up a few times. This chain uses TRBV4-3 with TRBJ2-2; 8 bases are a match to TRBD1. CDR1 is LGHNA and CDR2 is YSLEER in the germline V gene. This CDR3 is built from 16 residues. The V gene end was trimmed by 4 bases and the J gene end by 4 bases; junction bases not matched to a gene: 8. The CDR3, as DNA: TGCGCCAGCAGCCGAGGGACAGGTCTTTCCACCGGGGAGCTGTTTTTT. It codes for CASSRGTGLSTGELFF.

The rearrangement links TRBV29-1 to TRBJ2-7; D is possibly TRBD1 (5 bases). The ends were cut back, 5 bases at V and 2 bases at J, with 10 bases in the middle. Germline CDR1 SQVTM, CDR2 ANQGSEA. The CDR3 has 12 amino acids. The CDR3 loop reads CSVRDSAYEQYF. CDR3 nucleotides: TGCAGCGTTAGAGACAGCGCCTACGAGCAGTACTTC.

This clonotype was counted only a few times. The chain employs TRBV20-1 and TRBJ1-6, with 7 positions matching TRBD1. CDR3 length: 15 amino acids. Germline CDR1 is DFQATT and CDR2 is SNEGSKA (reference sequence). The V segment lost 5 bases and the J segment 9 bases; nucleotides outside the gene matches: 13. This CDR3 is CSAQRTGVEGSPLHF. The CDR3, as DNA: TGCAGTGCTCAGAGGACAGGTGTTGAAGGTTCACCCCTCCACTTT.

This sequence joins TRBV10-3 and TRBJ2-5, with 8 bases lining up with TRBD1. Trimming took 7 bases from V and 11 from J; bases not matched to a gene: 15. The germline V gene encodes CDR1 ENHRY and CDR2 SYGVKD. The length of the CDR3 is 14 residues. The CDR3 DNA follows: TGTGCCATCACCAGGACAGGGAGCTCCTACGGGCAGTACTTC. The encoded protein is CAITRTGSSYGQYF.

The table lists this clonotype with a few counts. This sequence joins TRBV29-1 and TRBJ2-4; D tentatively reads TRBD1 or TRBD2 (5 bases each). The germline CDR1 and CDR2 sequences are SQVTM and ANQGSEA. CDR3 length: 11 residues. V shed 5 bases and J shed 8 bases, with 10 bases lying between them. CDR3 bases: TGCAGCGTTCAAGGGACGCACATTCAGTACTTC. Protein sequence: CSVQGTHIQYF.

This chain links TRBV14 with TRBJ1-2, with D perhaps TRBD1 (6 bases). Trimming shortened V by 4 bases and J by 2 bases, and 11 bases separated the two germline ends. The CDR3 has 14 residues. Germline V gene sequence: CDR1 SGHDN, CDR2 FVKESK. CDR3 in amino acids: CASSPRGVNYGYTF. In DNA form, the CDR3 reads TGTGCCAGCAGCCCTAGGGGGGTGAACTATGGCTACACCTTC.

This rearrangement joins TRBV3-1 to TRBJ2-3, with D maybe TRBD1 (5 bases). The CDR3 runs to 14 residues. V lost 3 bases and J 2 bases, leaving 9 bases between the germline ends. CDR1 is LGHDT, CDR2 YNNKEL, per germline (reference sequence). The DNA of the CDR3 is TGTGCCAGCAGCCACAGGGCCACCACAGATACGCAGTATTTT. Its protein product is CASSHRATTDTQYF.

In this sample, this clonotype turned up a few times. J is TRBJ1-3 and V is TRBV27; D remains ambiguous. V lost 3 bases and J lost 0, with 6 bases in between. Germline-derived CDR1 and CDR2 are MNHEY and SMNVEV (reference sequence). This CDR3 has 14 residues. CDR3 sequence: CASSFSPSGNTIYF. The CDR3 region has the DNA TGTGCCAGCAGTTTCAGCCCCTCTGGAAACACCATATATTTT.

The chain uses TRBV29-1 and TRBJ2-1; 8 nucleotides align to TRBD2. Judging by the DNA end, TRBJ2-5 fits better; the J call may be wrong. Germline loops: CDR1 SQVTM, CDR2 ANQGSEA. The CDR3 length is 14 residues. The chain's CDR3 is CSVMQRGRPETQYF. The DNA of the CDR3 is TGCAGCGTTATGCAGCGGGGGAGACCAGAGACCCAGTACTTC.

This clonotype has a count of ten or more. The chain recombines TRBV29-1 with TRBJ2-1; D might be TRBD1 or TRBD2, each matching 5 bases. The DNA end is a closer match to TRBJ2-7, so the J assignment may be wrong. Per germline, CDR1 SQVTM and CDR2 ANQGSEA. This CDR3 has 12 amino acids. The CDR3: CSVWDGQYEQYF. As DNA, the CDR3 is TGCAGCGTTTGGGACGGTCAATACGAGCAGTACTTC.

The sample holds a few counts of this clonotype. One end of the junction fails to match germline, which may point to a read error. The genes are TRBV4-3 and TRBJ1-3; 7 bases agree with TRBD1. Germline CDR1 is LGHNA and CDR2 is YSLEER. This CDR3 spans 16 amino acids. The CDR3 sequence: CACSQETGPSGNTIYF. The DNA for the CDR3 is TGCGCCTGCAGCCAAGAGACAGGGCCCTCTGGAAACACCATATATTTT.

To note about this clonotype: The junction departs from the called germline gene at one end, perhaps through a read error. CDR3 sequence: CASRLQGAGADVLTF. The CDR3, as DNA: TGTGCCAGCAGGCTACAGGGTGCTGGGGCCGACGTCCTGACTTTC. The chain carries TRBV27 and TRBJ2-6, with D perhaps matching TRBD1 (6 bases). The CDR3 contains 15 residues. The germline CDR1 and CDR2 sequences are MNHEY and SMNVEV (reference sequence).

Worth noting for this clonotype: Because it lacks the conserved phenylalanine or tryptophan at the end, this CDR3 is likely a read error. This chain uses TRBV5-4 with TRBJ2-1; D is possibly TRBD1 (5 bases). The CDR3 is made up of 13 amino acids. Germline CDR1 SGHNT, CDR2 YYREEE (reference sequence). As DNA, the CDR3 is TGTGCCAGCAGGACAGAGAACTACTATGAGCAGTTCGTC. Encoded protein: CASRTENYYEQFV.

This chain links TRBV4-3 with TRBJ2-3; 9 bases map to TRBD1. V lost 0 bases to trimming and J lost 8 bases; unmatched junction nucleotides: 9. Germline V gives CDR1 LGHNA, CDR2 YSLEER. This CDR3 contains 16 residues. CDR3 sequence: CASSQDTGQGLGTQYF. In nucleotides, the CDR3 is TGCGCCAGCAGCCAAGACACAGGACAGGGGCTAGGTACGCAGTATTTT.

The chain employs TRBV5-1 and TRBJ1-1; 7 positions agree with TRBD1. J was trimmed by 7 bases and V by 4 bases; bases with no gene match: 13. The germline gives CDR1 SGHRS, CDR2 YFSETQ. The CDR3 is made up of 15 amino acids. CDR3 nucleotides: TGCGCCAGCAGCCCGATGTCCACAGGGGAGCATGAAGCTTTCTTT. Translation gives CASSPMSTGEHEAFF.

This clonotype showed up just a few times. This sequence joins TRBV6-2 or TRBV6-3 and TRBJ1-5, with 7 bases that match TRBD1. The CDR3 sequence is 14 residues long. CDR1 is MNHEY, CDR2 SVGEGT, per germline. Losses at the gene ends were 7 bases for V and 5 bases for J; bases not matched to a gene: 8. DNA for the CDR3: TGTGCCAGCATTGGAGCAGGGGGATATCAGCCCCAGCATTTT. Translating it yields CASIGAGGYQPQHF.

This clonotype has a handful of counts. The chain links TRBV3-1 to TRBJ1-1; possible D gene TRBD1, 5 bases. The V end lost 6 bases, the J end lost 0 bases, and 11 bases lay between the germline ends. Germline loops: CDR1 LGHDT, CDR2 YNNKEL (reference sequence). The CDR3 runs 14 residues. CDR3 sequence: CASSQGRVNTEAFF. The CDR3 nucleotides read TGTGCCAGCAGTCAGGGAAGGGTGAACACTGAAGCTTTCTTT.